Detailed here is one T cell receptor (beta chain). This specimen comes from a study of siplizumab effects on memory and regulatory T cells. Per sample, the assay covered 10^5 or so TCR templates. The assay was immunoSEQ multiplex PCR, and TCRdb's table has in-frame clones only and misses some. The table includes approximately 50,000 clones, roughly 92% detected once. Trimming took 4 bases from V and 8 from J, leaving 18 bases between them. Germline CDR1 and CDR2: MGHRA and YSYEKL. The CDR3 runs 15 residues. The chain couples TRBV4-1 to TRBJ1-5, with unresolved D. This clonotype was obtained from a human donor in good health. Sequenced material: CD8+ T cells sorted from blood. The CDR3 reads CASSPGGGPTKPQHF. The DNA for the CDR3 is TGCGCCAGCAGCCCCGGAGGAGGGCCCACTAAGCCCCAGCATTTT.